The rows below give T cell receptor beta chains drawn from one sample of a study of cytomegalovirus exposure and HLA in healthy donors. Measured with immunoSEQ multiplex PCR; TCRdb has only the in-frame clones, and not every one. Counted here are about 140,000 clones, around 73% occurring once; the ten biggest clones make up roughly 1.6%. What was sequenced was PBMCs. These receptors all stem from a female donor in good health and CMV-seronegative. Each CDR3 is given with its conserved first and last residue. Fields, in order: J gene, D gene, clone size, V gene, CDR3 DNA, CDR3 protein. A D gene is named only where the DNA matches it firmly. Only part of the rows carry a size: once, few, many, or a class if the clone is expanded.

j_call: TRBJ2-7; d_call: TRBD1; clone_size: .; v_call: TRBV9; cdr3_nt: TGTGCCAGCAGCGTAGACTTCGGACAGGACTACGAGCAGTACTTC; cdr3_aa: CASSVDFGQDYEQYF
j_call: TRBJ1-5; d_call: TRBD1; clone_size: .; v_call: TRBV2; cdr3_nt: TGTGCCAGCGGCCATGTGGACAGGGGTTTCGATCAGCCCCAGCATTTT; cdr3_aa: CASGHVDRGFDQPQHF
j_call: TRBJ2-7; d_call: TRBD1; clone_size: .; v_call: TRBV5-1; cdr3_nt: TGCGCCAGCAGCATCACGGGACAGGGGGCCTACGAGCAGTACTTC; cdr3_aa: CASSITGQGAYEQYF
j_call: TRBJ2-5; d_call: TRBD1; clone_size: .; v_call: TRBV10-3; cdr3_nt: TGTGCCATCAGTGACCTGGGACAGGGGACCGAGACCCAGTACTTC; cdr3_aa: CAISDLGQGTETQYF
j_call: TRBJ2-3; d_call: .; clone_size: .; v_call: TRBV6-5; cdr3_nt: TGTGCCAGCAGTTCCCACCGACTAGGCGGAGATACGCAGTATTTT; cdr3_aa: CASSSHRLGGDTQYF
j_call: TRBJ2-7; d_call: TRBD2; clone_size: few; v_call: TRBV5-6; cdr3_nt: TGTGCCAGCAGCTCGGGGGGGGACACCTACGAGCAGTACTTC; cdr3_aa: CASSSGGDTYEQYF
j_call: TRBJ2-3; d_call: TRBD2; clone_size: few; v_call: TRBV5-4; cdr3_nt: TGTGCCAGCAGTACTAGCGGGGGTCGCACAGATACGCAGTATTTT; cdr3_aa: CASSTSGGRTDTQYF
j_call: TRBJ1-1; d_call: .; clone_size: .; v_call: TRBV7-9; cdr3_nt: TGTGCCAGCAGCTTCTCGGGATCGGGATACCATGAAGCTTTCTTT; cdr3_aa: CASSFSGSGYHEAFF
j_call: TRBJ1-1; d_call: TRBD1; clone_size: .; v_call: TRBV7-9; cdr3_nt: TGTGCCAGCAGCTCCCAGGGGGCTGCCCAAGCTTTCTTT; cdr3_aa: CASSSQGAAQAFF
j_call: TRBJ1-1; d_call: .; clone_size: few; v_call: TRBV6-6; cdr3_nt: TGTGCCAGCAGTTACTCCGCTGAAGCTTTCTTT; cdr3_aa: CASSYSAEAFF
j_call: TRBJ2-7; d_call: .; clone_size: .; v_call: TRBV5-3; cdr3_nt: TGTGCCAGAAGCTTCCCATCTACAGGTTGGGCCCGCGAGCAGTACTTC; cdr3_aa: CARSFPSTGWAREQYF
j_call: TRBJ2-7; d_call: TRBD1; clone_size: .; v_call: TRBV11-2; cdr3_nt: TGTGCCAGCAGCTTACCAGTAGGACAGGGGAGCGAGCAGTACTTC; cdr3_aa: CASSLPVGQGSEQYF
j_call: TRBJ1-3; d_call: .; clone_size: .; v_call: TRBV29-1; cdr3_nt: TGCAGCGGCGTGGGCAGGGGAGATGGAAACACCATATATTTT; cdr3_aa: CSGVGRGDGNTIYF
j_call: TRBJ2-7; d_call: .; clone_size: .; v_call: TRBV27; cdr3_nt: TGTGCCAGCAGTTTATTTCTCGGGACACCCTACGAGCAGTACTTC; cdr3_aa: CASSLFLGTPYEQYF
j_call: TRBJ1-5; d_call: TRBD1; clone_size: .; v_call: TRBV25-1; cdr3_nt: TGTGCCAGCAGTGCAAACAGGGGGGGAGAAAATCAGCCCCAGCATTTT; cdr3_aa: CASSANRGGENQPQHF
j_call: TRBJ1-1; d_call: TRBD1; clone_size: .; v_call: TRBV27; cdr3_nt: TGTGCCAGCAGTACAGGGGGGACTGAAGCTTTCTTT; cdr3_aa: CASSTGGTEAFF
j_call: TRBJ1-1; d_call: .; clone_size: few; v_call: TRBV28; cdr3_nt: TGTGCCAGCAGTTCGATCCAGGGTGTACTCACTGAAGCTTTCTTT; cdr3_aa: CASSSIQGVLTEAFF